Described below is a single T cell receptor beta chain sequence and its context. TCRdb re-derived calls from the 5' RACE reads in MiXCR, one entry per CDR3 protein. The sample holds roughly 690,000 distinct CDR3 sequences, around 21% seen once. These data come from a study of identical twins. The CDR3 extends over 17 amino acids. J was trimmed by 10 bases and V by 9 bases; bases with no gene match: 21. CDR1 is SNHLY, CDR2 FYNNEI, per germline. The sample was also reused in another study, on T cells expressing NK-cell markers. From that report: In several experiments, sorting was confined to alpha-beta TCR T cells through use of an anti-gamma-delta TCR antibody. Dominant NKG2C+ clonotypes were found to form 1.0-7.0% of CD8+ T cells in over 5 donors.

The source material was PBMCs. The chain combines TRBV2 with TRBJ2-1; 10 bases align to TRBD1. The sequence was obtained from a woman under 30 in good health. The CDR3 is CARLPGQGIRENGEQFF. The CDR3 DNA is TGTGCCAGATTGCCGGGACAGGGGATTCGGGAAAACGGGGAGCAGTTCTTC.